The entry below describes one T cell receptor beta chain. These data belong to a study of T cell repertoires in ileal Crohn's disease. Study background: Biopsies of the neoterminal ileum at postoperative colonoscopy form M6 samples.

Time point: neoterminal ileum biopsy at postoperative endoscopy, about 6 months after surgery. Germline trimming cut 5 bases from V and 7 bases from J; bases unmatched to any gene: 7. CDR3 length: 15 amino acids. CDR1 PRHDT and CDR2 FYEKMQ come from the germline V gene (reference sequence). Assay: immunoSEQ multiplex PCR; the TCRdb copy retains only in-frame clones and omits some. Of about 62,000 clones in the sample, 70% to 90% were seen once. The rearrangement uses TRBV13 and TRBJ2-7, with 14 positions matching TRBD2. The TCR sequence derives from an adult with Crohn's disease. Specimen: ileal tissue. The chain's CDR3 is CASSRLAGGVGEQYF. CDR3 DNA: TGTGCCAGCAGCCGACTAGCGGGAGGGGTAGGGGAGCAGTACTTC.